The rows below give T cell receptor beta chains drawn from one sample of a study of radiation and T cells in renal cell carcinoma. Here immunoSEQ multiplex PCR was the method, and the copy in TCRdb shows in-frame clones only, minus some. The table has fewer than 200,000 clones, approximately 90% seen once. This specimen consisted of blood, obtained from a patient whose treatment included radiotherapy and nephrectomy. The receptor set was obtained from a woman between 50 and 59 years old with renal cell carcinoma. CDR3s include the opening cysteine and the closing phenylalanine or tryptophan. Each record gives: J gene, clone size, D gene, CDR3 length, V gene, CDR3 DNA, CDR3 protein. A D gene is named only where the DNA matches it firmly. Size is stated for part of the rows, as once, few or many counts, or as a class when the clone is expanded.

TRBJ2-1	.	.	13	TRBV6-5	TGTGCCAGCAGTTACTCCCGTGGGGGAGAGCAGTTCTTC	CASSYSRGGEQFF
TRBJ1-2	.	.	15	TRBV15	TGTGCCACCAGCCCACCCCCTCAGGGTACCTATGGCTACACCTTC	CATSPPPQGTYGYTF
TRBJ2-4	.	.	14	TRBV2	TGTGCCAGCAAAAGACTCCCGGGGGCGAACATTCAGTACTTC	CASKRLPGANIQYF
TRBJ1-2	.	TRBD1	17	TRBV15	TGTGCCACCAGCAGTGTCTTACAGGGGGCCTATAGCTATGGCTACACCTTC	CATSSVLQGAYSYGYTF
TRBJ2-7	.	TRBD1	14	TRBV7-8	TGTGCCAGCAGCCCACACCAGGGGGCCTACGAGCAGTACTTC	CASSPHQGAYEQYF
TRBJ2-2	once	.	15	TRBV9	TGTGCCAGCAGCGCTTTTGTTGGGGGGACCGGGGAGCTGTTTTTT	CASSAFVGGTGELFF
TRBJ2-2	.	.	17	TRBV21-1	TGTGCCAGCAGCAAAACAGGGCCCGGGACAGACACCGGGGAGCTGTTTTTT	CASSKTGPGTDTGELFF
TRBJ2-5	.	.	12	TRBV7-9	TGTGCCAGCCGGTTGTTACAAGAGACCCAGTACTTC	CASRLLQETQYF
TRBJ2-5	.	TRBD2	15	TRBV7-2	TGTGCCAGCAGCTCCCGACTGGGGGGGGTGGAGACCCAGTACTTC	CASSSRLGGVETQYF
TRBJ1-3	.	.	15	TRBV6-6	TGTGCCAGCAGTTACACCCCAAAGGCTGGAAACACCATATATTTT	CASSYTPKAGNTIYF
TRBJ1-4	few	.	14	TRBV4-2	TGTGCCAGCAGCCAAGATGGGAAAGGAGGGGAACTGTTTTTT	CASSQDGKGGELFF